Listed below are T cell receptor beta chains from one sample, sequenced in a study of CD8+CD57+ T cells in acquired aplastic anemia. TCRdb ran MiXCR on the reads and lists one entry per CDR3 protein. The table records 150,000 or so distinct CDR3 sequences, roughly 48% of them present only once. The sample consisted of sorted CD4+, CD8+, or CD8+CD57+ T cells (not recorded which) from PBMCs. Source of these receptors: a human donor with aplastic anemia. Each CDR3 is given with its conserved first and last residue. A D gene is named only where the DNA matches it firmly. Size is omitted from some rows. Given values are once, few, many or a class for expanded clones.

TRBD1	TRBV29-1	TRBJ2-5	-	TGCAGCGCTCGGGACAGGCAAGAGACCCAGTACTTC	CSARDRQETQYF
TRBD2	TRBV11-2	TRBJ2-1	many	TGTGCCAGCAGCCTCCTGCGGGGGGCATCACATGAGCAGTTCTTC	CASSLLRGASHEQFF
-	TRBV7-2	TRBJ2-1	many	TGTGCCAGCAGCTCGACTCGTAATGAGCAGTTCTTC	CASSSTRNEQFF
-	TRBV9	TRBJ2-1	once	TGTGCCAGCAGCGTAGCCGTTGGCGGGGACTACAATGAGCAGTTCTTC	CASSVAVGGDYNEQFF
TRBD1	TRBV6-2/TRBV6-3	TRBJ1-1	-	TGTGCCAGCAGTTACTCGACGGCGCGCGGTCAGGGGGGAACTGAAGCTCTCTTT	CASSYSTARGQGGTEALF
-	TRBV7-9	TRBJ2-2	-	TGTGCCAGCAGCGTAGGGGGTGCCAACACCGGGGAGCTGTTTTTT	CASSVGGANTGELFF
-	TRBV7-2	TRBJ1-1	-	TGTGCCAGCAGCTTGCAGGCCGAAGCTTTCTTT	CASSLQAEAFF
-	TRBV7-9	TRBJ2-7	-	TGTGCCAGCAGCCACACAGGGAACGAGCAGTACTTC	CASSHTGNEQYF
TRBD1	TRBV20-1	TRBJ1-5	-	TGCAGTGCTTCCGCTGGAGGGCCAGGGGGCCATCAGCCCCAGCATTTT	CSASAGGPGGHQPQHF
-	TRBV6-1	TRBJ1-1	-	TGTGCCAGCAGTCCCAAAACTTGGACTGAAGCTTTCTTT	CASSPKTWTEAFF
-	TRBV15	TRBJ1-4	many	TGTGCCACCAGCAGAACGACAGGTTATGCAACTAATGAAAAACTGTTTTTT	CATSRTTGYATNEKLFF
-	TRBV2	TRBJ1-1	-	TGTGCCAGCAGGGTCAGAGCTACGAACTCTGAAGCTTTCTTT	CASRVRATNSEAFF
-	TRBV5-4	TRBJ2-7	-	TGTGCCAGCAGCTTGGGGCTGGGGGCGAGCTCCTACGAGCAGTACTTC	CASSLGLGASSYEQYF
-	TRBV15	TRBJ2-7	-	TGTGCCACCAGCAGAGGGAGGACCCGAGACTACGAGCAGTACTTC	CATSRGRTRDYEQYF
TRBD1	TRBV11-2	TRBJ2-1	-	TGTGCCAGCAGCACCAGGGACAGTGAGCAGTTCTTC	CASSTRDSEQFF
TRBD1	TRBV6-1	TRBJ2-7	once	TGTGCCAGCAGTACGACAGGGGCGAGGTACGAGCAGTACTTC	CASSTTGARYEQYF
TRBD1	TRBV2	TRBJ1-1	few	TGTGCCAGTGCGACAGGGTTGAACACTGAAGCTTTCTTT	CASATGLNTEAFF
-	TRBV10-3	TRBJ1-3	-	TGTGCCATCAGTGAGGAAGAAGGGAGCTCTGGAAACACCATATATTTT	CAISEEEGSSGNTIYF
-	TRBV6-1	TRBJ2-3	-	TGTGCCAGCAGGGTTTTCTATTCCAACACAGATACGCAGTATTTT	CASRVFYSNTDTQYF
-	TRBV28	TRBJ2-3	few	TGTGCCAGCAGTTTAGCCCAGGAGAGAGTAGATACGCAGTATTTT	CASSLAQERVDTQYF
-	TRBV7-2	TRBJ2-7	few	TGTGCCAGCAGCCCATACGCGTCCCGCTCCTACGAGCAGTACTTC	CASSPYASRSYEQYF
-	TRBV7-2	TRBJ1-5	-	TGTGCCAGCAGCTTATGGGAGGGTCAGCCCCAGCATTTT	CASSLWEGQPQHF
-	TRBV5-1	TRBJ2-5	many	TGCGCCAGCAGCTTGGTAACACAAGAGACCCAGTACTTC	CASSLVTQETQYF
TRBD2	TRBV11-1	TRBJ2-1	-	TGTGCCAGCAGCCATACAGGACTAGCGGGAGTTGAGCAGTTCTTC	CASSHTGLAGVEQFF
-	TRBV9	TRBJ1-1	many	TGTGCCAGCAGCTTCCGGGTTTACACTGAAGCTTTCTTT	CASSFRVYTEAFF
-	TRBV5-1	TRBJ1-2	-	TGCGCCAGCAGGCCAGGACAGATGGATGGCCACACTTTC	CASRPGQMDGHTF
-	TRBV6-1	TRBJ2-7	many	TGTGCCAGCAGCCTCGCGGACAGCTACGAGCAGTACTTC	CASSLADSYEQYF
-	TRBV28	TRBJ1-4	few	TGTGCCAGCAGCCTCAACCCAGGGTTTGGGGAAAAACTGTTTTTT	CASSLNPGFGEKLFF
-	TRBV28	TRBJ1-6	many	TGTGCCAGCAGTTTTTCGGGGGATAATTCACCCCTCCACTTT	CASSFSGDNSPLHF
TRBD2	TRBV29-1	TRBJ2-7	few	TGCAGCGTTGATGTAGCGGGGGGGATCTCCTACGAGCAGTACTTC	CSVDVAGGISYEQYF
TRBD1	TRBV10-3	TRBJ2-5	-	TGTGCCATCAGGGACCCAGGCAGGGGGGAGACCCAGTACTTC	CAIRDPGRGETQYF
-	TRBV24-1	TRBJ1-2	-	TGTGCCACAAGCTCCGGGACCAAGAATGGCTACACCTTC	CATSSGTKNGYTF
-	TRBV11-3	TRBJ2-1	few	TGTGCCAGCAGCTTTGGGGGCTCCTACAATGAGCAGTTCTTC	CASSFGGSYNEQFF
TRBD2	TRBV12-3/TRBV12-4	TRBJ2-1	many	TGTGCCAGCAGTCCCCTAGCGGGAGAAAGCAATGAGCAGTTCTTC	CASSPLAGESNEQFF
-	TRBV19	TRBJ2-1	-	TGTGCCAGTAGTATAGTGGGGATGTCCTACAATGAGCAGTTCTTC	CASSIVGMSYNEQFF
-	TRBV24-1	TRBJ2-1	few	TGTGCCACCAGCCGTACAGGTGGGTACAATGAGCAGTTCTTC	CATSRTGGYNEQFF
-	TRBV7-8	TRBJ2-2	-	TGTGCCAGCAGCTTAGTGGAATTCACCGGGGAGCTGTTTTTT	CASSLVEFTGELFF
TRBD1	TRBV20-1	TRBJ1-5	many	TGCAGTGCAGGACAGGGATTACGATCGGGTCAGCCCCAGCATTTT	CSAGQGLRSGQPQHF
TRBD2	TRBV6-1	TRBJ2-1	many	TGTGCCAGCAGGCCCGGAGCGGGAGGAGCTAATGAGCAGTTCTTC	CASRPGAGGANEQFF
-	TRBV5-1	TRBJ2-6	many	TGCGCCAGCAGCCCGTCGGTGAGTGCTGACTCTGGGGCCAACGTCCTGACTTTC	CASSPSVSADSGANVLTF
TRBD1	TRBV25-1	TRBJ1-5	few	TGTGCCAGCAGTGATTCCGGGACAGGGACTCTCGGGAGCAATCAGCCCCAGCATTTT	CASSDSGTGTLGSNQPQHF
-	TRBV5-1	TRBJ2-3	few	TGCGCCAGCAGCTTGGATGGCTCAGATACGCAGTATTTT	CASSLDGSDTQYF
-	TRBV7-3	TRBJ1-1	many	TGTGCCAGCAGCCAGGCCCGGGGGATCACTGAAGCTTTCTTT	CASSQARGITEAFF
TRBD1	TRBV24-1	TRBJ1-2	-	TGTGCCACCAGTGACCCTGACAGGGGGGTCGGCTACACCTTC	CATSDPDRGVGYTF
TRBD1	TRBV27	TRBJ2-7	many	TGTGCCAGCAGCTCAGGACAGGTCGCCGTCTACGAGCAGTACTTC	CASSSGQVAVYEQYF
-	TRBV27	TRBJ2-7	-	TGTGCCAGCAGTTTTAGGCAGGGGGGTATTTACGAGCGGTACTTC	CASSFRQGGIYERYF
-	TRBV19	TRBJ1-2	many	TGTGCCAGTAGTATTATAGGGGCGGATAAGGATGGCTACACCTTC	CASSIIGADKDGYTF
TRBD1	TRBV19	TRBJ1-2	-	TGTGCCAGTAGGAGACAGGGGGACTATGGCTACACCTTC	CASRRQGDYGYTF
TRBD1	TRBV29-1	TRBJ2-7	many	TGCAGCGTAAAACATAAACACCAACCGGGACAGGGGAACTACGAGCAGTACTTC	CSVKHKHQPGQGNYEQYF
-	TRBV7-9	TRBJ2-7	-	TGTGCCAGCAGCCAAGGGGACTACGAGCAGTACTTC	CASSQGDYEQYF
TRBD2	TRBV12-3/TRBV12-4	TRBJ2-1	-	TGTGCCAGCAGACCGGGACTAGCAGCACAGCAGTTCTTC	CASRPGLAAQQFF